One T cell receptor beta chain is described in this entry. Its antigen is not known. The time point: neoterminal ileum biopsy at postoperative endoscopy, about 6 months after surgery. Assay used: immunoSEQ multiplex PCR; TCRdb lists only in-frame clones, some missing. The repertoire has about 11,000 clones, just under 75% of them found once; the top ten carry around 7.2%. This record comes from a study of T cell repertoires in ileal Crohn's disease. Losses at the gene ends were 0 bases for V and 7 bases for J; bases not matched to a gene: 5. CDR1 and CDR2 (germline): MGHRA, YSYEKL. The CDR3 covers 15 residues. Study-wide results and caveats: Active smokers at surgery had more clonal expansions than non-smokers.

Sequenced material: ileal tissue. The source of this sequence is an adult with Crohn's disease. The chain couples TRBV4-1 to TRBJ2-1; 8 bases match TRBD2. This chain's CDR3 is CASSQDRSGKNEQFF. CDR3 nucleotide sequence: TGCGCCAGCAGCCAAGACCGTAGCGGGAAAAATGAGCAGTTCTTC.